This T cell receptor (beta chain) was captured by sequencing in a study of post-analysis software for immune sequencing data. Study-wide findings and caveats: Among a handful of TRBV segments more frequent in patients than controls were TRBV5-6, TRBV5-1 and TRBV20-1.

There are a few counts of this clonotype. Its antigen remains unidentified. Researchers reported that TCR beta cDNA libraries carried unique molecular identifiers. TCRdb re-called the PCR reads with MiXCR, one entry per CDR3 protein. The table shows about 200,000 distinct CDR3 sequences, with roughly 28% occurring only once. Germline assignment: CDR1 SGDLS and CDR2 YYNGEE. Unmatched junction bases numbered 18, after V lost 4 bases and J lost 6 bases. CDR3 size: 17 residues. Sequenced material: blood. The origin of this receptor is a girl under 18 with multiple sclerosis. V and J are TRBV9 and TRBJ2-7; the match to TRBD1 covers 8 bases. The CDR3 DNA sequence: TGTGCCAGCAGCCCTTGGGCAGGGGGCTCGGTCTTTCCCGAGCAGTACTTC. This sequence encodes CASSPWAGGSVFPEQYF.